Listed here are 10 T cell receptor beta chains from one sample, sequenced in a study of blood T cell repertoires in COVID-19. The assay was immunoSEQ multiplex PCR, and TCRdb's table has in-frame clones only and misses some. This repertoire shows a few hundred thousand clones, about 81% found once; its top ten account for about 9.3%. The sequencing sample was made of PBMCs or T cells enriched from blood (not recorded which). These receptors came from a man aged 35-49 years who had recovered from COVID-19.

The genes are TRBV27 and TRBJ2-5; the match to TRBD1 covers 10 bases. J gave up 7 bases and V 7 bases, and 6 bases lay outside the gene matches. The CDR3 totals 13 residues. Germline values: CDR1 MNHEY, CDR2 SMNVEV (reference sequence). CDR3 nucleotide sequence: TGTGCCAGCACCACGGGACAGGGGAGGACCCAGTACTTC. It encodes CASTTGQGRTQYF.

The rearrangement joins TRBV18 to TRBJ1-6, with TRBD1 as a possible D gene (6 bases). Looked up from germline, CDR1 is KGHSH and CDR2 is LQKENI. The V end was cut by 3 bases, the J end by 3 bases, with 12 bases between. The CDR3 contains 16 residues. The CDR3 bases are TGTGCCAGCTCACCGGGGGCTACTAACTATAATTCACCCCTCCACTTT. Its translation is CASSPGATNYNSPLHF.

The genes are TRBV6-5 and TRBJ2-2, with TRBD2 matching 10 bases. Germline V gene lookup returns CDR1 MNHEY and CDR2 SVGAGI. This CDR3 has 15 amino acids. V lost 7 bases to trimming and J lost 5 bases; unmatched junction nucleotides: 7. This chain's CDR3 is CASTEREGLTGELFF. The CDR3 nucleotides are TGTGCCAGCACCGAGCGGGAGGGCCTTACCGGGGAGCTGTTTTTT.

V gene TRBV10-3 combines with J gene TRBJ1-3; no clear D gene. Deletions cut 3 bases from V and 0 bases from J, with 12 bases between. CDR3 length: 16 residues. Germline V lookup: CDR1 ENHRY, CDR2 SYGVKD. CDR3 amino acids: CAISDLAGSSGNTIYF. CDR3 in DNA: TGTGCCATCAGTGACCTGGCGGGCAGCTCTGGAAACACCATATATTTT.

Details on this clone: Other DNA sequences in the sample encode the same CDR3. V usage is TRBV11-2 and J usage is TRBJ2-7; 10 bases align to TRBD1. Germline assignment: CDR1 SGHAT and CDR2 FQNNGV. The ends lost 5 bases at V and 4 bases at J; junction bases unmatched: 5. The CDR3 sequence is 14 residues long. The CDR3 bases are TGTGCCAGCAGCCCGGGACAGGGGTATTACGAGCAGTACTTC. Translated: CASSPGQGYYEQYF.

The chain recombines TRBV7-8 with TRBJ2-2; 8 bases line up with TRBD1. The germline V gene encodes CDR1 SGHVS and CDR2 FQNEAQ. The CDR3 is made up of 15 amino acids. The ends lost 4 bases at V and 4 bases at J; junction bases unmatched: 5. The CDR3 spells CASSSQGGGTGELFF. The CDR3 DNA is TGTGCCAGCAGCTCACAGGGGGGTGGCACCGGGGAGCTGTTTTTT. The full variable domain, its missing parts supplied by reference TRBV7-8 and TRBJ2-2, is GAGVSQSPRYKVAKRGQDVALRCDPISGHVSLFWYQQALGQGPEFLTYFQNEAQLDKSGLPSDRFFAERPEGSVSTLKIQRTQQEDSAVYLCASSSQGGGTGELFFGEGSRLTVL.

This chain uses TRBV5-1 with TRBJ2-3, with 7 nucleotides matching TRBD2. V lost 5 bases and J lost 5; bases outside the gene matches: 14. The CDR3 runs to 16 residues. CDR1 and CDR2 from the germline V gene are SGHRS and YFSETQ. This CDR3 is CASSHKPGGVKDTQYF. The CDR3 DNA sequence: TGCGCCAGCAGTCATAAGCCGGGAGGAGTTAAAGATACGCAGTATTTT.

This chain connects TRBV19 to TRBJ1-3; possibly TRBD1 for D (5 bases). The CDR3 has 15 amino acids. Trimming took off 3 bases at V and 0 bases at J, with 9 bases between the two ends. Germline V gene lookup returns CDR1 LNHDA and CDR2 SQIVND (reference sequence). The CDR3: CASSILTVSGNTIYF. In nucleotides, the CDR3 is TGTGCCAGTAGTATTCTGACAGTCTCTGGAAACACCATATATTTT.

This clone is a singleton in its sample. Here the CDR3 reads CASSPRGAQPQHF. The CDR3 DNA is TGTGCCAGCAGTCCCCGGGGGGCACAGCCCCAGCATTTT. V gene TRBV6-5 combines with J gene TRBJ1-5; D is perhaps TRBD1 (6 bases). The V gene lost 5 bases and the J gene lost 7 bases, with 12 bases spanning the gap. CDR3 length: 13 amino acids. Germline-derived CDR1 and CDR2 are MNHEY and SVGAGI.

The chain employs TRBV14 and TRBJ2-7; 10 positions agree with TRBD2. This CDR3 comprises 14 residues. Germline V gives CDR1 SGHDN, CDR2 FVKESK. The ends lost 9 bases at V and 2 bases at J; junction bases unmatched: 7. CDR3 in DNA: TGTGCCAGTTCACTAGCGGGAACAACCTACGAGCAGTACTTC. Translated, it gives CASSLAGTTYEQYF.